Below, one T cell receptor (beta chain) is given with its context. Its antigen is currently unknown. This may stem from a read error, because a much larger clone lies one nucleotide away. These data originate in a study of Graves' ophthalmopathy and Graves' hyperthyroidism. Study context: No progression to ophthalmopathy over 18 months defined stable hyperthyroidism.

RNA transcripts were the source from which TCR beta CDR3 regions were amplified. HTBI primers were employed in first-round RT-PCR, then a second-round multiplex PCR followed. Using its own MiXCR run on the multiplex PCR reads, TCRdb lists one record per CDR3 protein. Here the sample spans 1 million to 1.3 million distinct CDR3 sequences, about two fifths being singletons. Germline V CDR1 and CDR2: SGHTA, FQGNSA. There are 17 residues in the CDR3. V trimming: 4 bases; J trimming: 0 bases; junction bases outside the gene matches: 5. Study-wide points: Its predictions of ophthalmopathy progression gave the model almost 71% sensitivity and 72% to 85% specificity. Classification of ophthalmopathy versus stable hyperthyroidism by a 13-signature model yielded about 90% sensitivity and just under 83% specificity.

Newly diagnosed hyperthyroidism donors, aged 18 to 65, duration under 2 months. V is TRBV7-2 and J is TRBJ2-5; 13 bases are shared with TRBD2. This TCR came from an adult man with Graves' hyperthyroidism. The source material was peripheral blood or thyroid tissue (not recorded which). CDR3 residues: CASSYYGLAGDQETQYF. Written as DNA, the CDR3 is TGTGCCAGCAGCTACTACGGACTAGCGGGGGACCAAGAGACCCAGTACTTC. The complete variable domain, with remaining parts taken from reference TRBV7-2 and TRBJ2-5, reads GAGVSQSPSNKVTEKGKDVELRCDPISGHTALYWYRQSLGQGLEFLIYFQGNSAPDKSGLPSDRFSAERTGGSVSTLTIQRTQQEDSAVYLCASSYYGLAGDQETQYFGPGTRLLVL.